These 18 T cell receptor beta chains originate from one sample sequenced in a study of blood T cell repertoires in COVID-19. Here immunoSEQ multiplex PCR was the method, and the copy in TCRdb shows in-frame clones only, minus some. The repertoire has 150,000 to 190,000 clones, about four fifths of them found once; the top ten carry 0.5% to 0.65%. The sample was peripheral blood. The receptors shown here come from a man aged 55 to 70 with acute or convalescent COVID-19.

The V call is TRBV25-1, the J call TRBJ1-2; the D gene is possibly TRBD1 (6 bases). Germline loops: CDR1 MGHDK, CDR2 SYGVNS. This CDR3 is 11 amino acids long. V was shortened by 5 bases and J by 7 bases, with 8 bases between the two germline ends. CDR3 protein: CASSPGAGYTF. CDR3 nucleotides: TGTGCCAGCAGTCCAGGGGCTGGCTACACCTTC.

This clone has just one count. CDR3 sequence (DNA): TGTGCCAGCAGTTGGGGCCTCTACGAGCAGTACTTC. This encodes CASSWGLYEQYF. This rearrangement joins TRBV6-6 to TRBJ2-7; possibly TRBD1 for D (5 bases). CDR1 and CDR2 (germline): MNHNY, SVGAGI (reference sequence). Trimming shortened V by 4 bases and J by 3 bases, and 7 bases separated the two germline ends. The CDR3 is made up of 12 amino acids.

The CDR3 protein is CASSLGRSREAFF. Here the CDR3 DNA reads TGTGCCAGCAGCTTAGGACGGAGCCGTGAAGCTTTCTTT. The rearrangement links TRBV7-8 to TRBJ1-1; the D is unclear. This CDR3 is built from 13 residues. The V gene lost 1 base and the J gene lost 7 bases, with 10 bases spanning the gap. The germline V gene has CDR1 SGHVS and CDR2 FQNEAQ.

CDR3 loop: CASSLSYTLQAPLFF. The DNA for the CDR3 is TGTGCCAGCAGCTTGAGCTATACCTTACAGGCCCCCCTGTTCTTC. This chain links TRBV5-5 with TRBJ2-1; D may be TRBD1 (5 bases). V lost 1 base and J lost 15, with 23 bases in between. This CDR3 region has 15 residues. The germline V gene has CDR1 SGHKS and CDR2 YYEKEE (reference sequence). Filled out from reference TRBV5-5 and TRBJ2-1, the complete variable domain reads DAGVTQSPTHLIKTRGQQVTLRCSPISGHKSVSWYQQVLGQGPQFIFQYYEKEERGRGNFPDRFSARQFPNYSSELNVNALLLGDSALYLCASSLSYTLQAPLFFGPGTRLTVL.

V is TRBV4-1 and J is TRBJ1-5, with D possibly being TRBD1 (6 bases). In germline, CDR1 is MGHRA, CDR2 YSYEKL. Deletions cut 1 base from V and 6 bases from J, with 16 bases between. This CDR3 has 16 amino acids. CDR3 bases: TGCGCCAGCAGCCAAGGGCTTTCGGGGGGCTCTCAGCCCCAGCATTTT. Translation: CASSQGLSGGSQPQHF.

CDR3 region: CASSLGEGGADTQYF. CDR3 coding DNA: TGCGCCAGCAGCTTGGGAGAGGGTGGGGCAGATACGCAGTATTTT. The chain carries TRBV5-1 and TRBJ2-3; D possibly corresponds to TRBD2 (5 bases). With 0 bases removed from V and 4 bases from J, the gap between germline ends came to 12 bases. The germline gives CDR1 SGHRS, CDR2 YFSETQ. The CDR3 length is 15 residues.

The V call is TRBV6-6, the J call TRBJ2-6, with D perhaps matching TRBD1 (6 bases). V shed 6 bases and J shed 2 bases, with 14 bases lying between them. CDR1 is MNHNY, CDR2 SVGAGI, per germline (reference sequence). The CDR3 spans 16 residues. The CDR3 loop reads CASSEYRVAGANVLTF. The CDR3 nucleotides read TGTGCCAGCAGCGAATACAGGGTTGCTGGGGCCAACGTCCTGACTTTC.

The chain combines TRBV2 with TRBJ1-4, with 7 bases aligning to TRBD1. CDR1 is SNHLY, CDR2 FYNNEI, per germline. The CDR3 length is 14 residues. Unmatched junction bases numbered 5, after V lost 3 bases and J lost 7 bases. In nucleotides, the CDR3 is TGTGCCAGCAGTGATCCGACAGGGAGTGAAAAACTGTTTTTT. As protein: CASSDPTGSEKLFF.

The V and J genes are TRBV28 and TRBJ2-7; possibly TRBD1 for D (7 bases). Germline values: CDR1 MDHEN, CDR2 SYDVKM. The V gene lost 7 bases and the J gene lost 2 bases, with 15 bases spanning the gap. This CDR3 spans 14 amino acids. The CDR3, as DNA: TGTGCCAGCACACCGGCGGGACAGACCTACGAGCAGTACTTC. Its protein is CASTPAGQTYEQYF.

The chain uses TRBV6-2 or TRBV6-3 and TRBJ1-3; no clear D. This CDR3 contains 15 residues. Germline V gene sequence: CDR1 MNHEY, CDR2 SVGEGT. Between the trimmed V and J ends, which lost 6 bases and 0 bases, there was a span of 12 bases. The CDR3 here is CASSRMTDSGNTIYF. Written as DNA, the CDR3 is TGTGCCAGCAGCCGGATGACTGACTCTGGAAACACCATATATTTT.

The chain joins TRBV11-2 to TRBJ2-2, with 7 bases lining up with TRBD1. V was pared by 5 bases and J by 4 bases, with 4 bases of the junction left unmatched. The CDR3 length is 14 residues. Germline-derived CDR1 and CDR2 are SGHAT and FQNNGV. The CDR3 here is CASSATGATGELFF. The DNA for the CDR3 is TGTGCCAGCAGCGCCACAGGGGCCACCGGGGAGCTGTTTTTT.

This clone was recorded once. CDR3 in DNA: TGTGCCAGCAGTTTTATGGGAAACACCATATATTTT. This gives the protein CASSFMGNTIYF. This chain links TRBV28 with TRBJ1-3; D uncertain. The germline CDR1 and CDR2 sequences are MDHEN and SYDVKM. The V gene lost 3 bases and the J gene lost 4 bases, with 4 bases spanning the gap. The CDR3 covers 12 residues.

In this sample, this clone turned up a few times. This sequence joins TRBV19 and TRBJ2-7; 7 bases line up with TRBD2. The V segment lost 4 bases and the J segment 4 bases; nucleotides outside the gene matches: 10. Germline assignment: CDR1 LNHDA and CDR2 SQIVND (reference sequence). The CDR3 has 15 residues. The CDR3 loop reads CASSTSSGLGYEQYF. For the CDR3, the DNA is TGTGCCAGTAGTACTTCTAGCGGATTAGGATACGAGCAGTACTTC.

The rearrangement links TRBV11-2 to TRBJ1-3, with D unresolved. Germline values: CDR1 SGHAT, CDR2 FQNNGV. This CDR3 spans 13 amino acids. Deletions cut 3 bases from V and 0 bases from J, with 3 bases between. The CDR3 DNA reads as TGTGCCAGCAGCTTGAGCTCTGGAAACACCATATATTTT. It yields the protein CASSLSSGNTIYF.

The chain couples TRBV6-2 or TRBV6-3 to TRBJ1-5; 9 positions match TRBD1. This CDR3 has 14 residues. Germline V lookup: CDR1 MNHEY, CDR2 SVGEGT. V trimming: 4 bases; J trimming: 5 bases; junction bases outside the gene matches: 3. CDR3 in DNA: TGTGCCAGCAGTTCGGGACAGGGATATCAGCCCCAGCATTTT. Translation gives CASSSGQGYQPQHF.

The gene calls are TRBV6-5 and TRBJ1-2, with 7 bases fitting TRBD1. This CDR3 is built from 14 residues. With V trimmed by 0 bases and J by 7 bases, 5 bases remained unmatched. Germline V CDR1 and CDR2: MNHEY, SVGAGI. CDR3 sequence reads: CASSYSDRVAGYTF. The CDR3 DNA reads TGTGCCAGCAGTTACTCCGACAGGGTGGCTGGCTACACCTTC.

The J gene is TRBJ2-2, the V gene TRBV7-9, with a weak D call TRBD2 (6 bases). This CDR3 is 15 amino acids long. The V and J ends lost 5 bases and 1 base respectively, with 11 bases between them. Germline CDR1 is SEHNR and CDR2 is FQNEAQ (reference sequence). CDR3 coding DNA: TGTGCCAGCAGCCCTGGGACTGAGAACACCGGGGAGCTGTTTTTT. Protein: CASSPGTENTGELFF.

The V call is TRBV7-2, the J call TRBJ2-3; 9 bases map to TRBD2. The CDR3 sequence is 14 residues long. J was trimmed by 6 bases and V by 3 bases; bases with no gene match: 4. Germline-derived CDR1 and CDR2 are SGHTA and FQGNSA. CDR3 bases: TGTGCCAGCAGCTTTTTCGCGGGGGGGGATACGCAGTATTTT. This encodes CASSFFAGGDTQYF.